Presented here are 16 T cell receptor beta chains from one specimen sequenced in a study of response to subunit inactivated influenza vaccine. TCRdb analysed the RT-PCR reads with MiXCR anew, one entry per CDR3 protein. The table includes approximately 730,000 distinct CDR3 sequences, approximately 15% detected once. Material: PBMCs from blood, obtained approximately 15 days before vaccination. The source of these receptors is a man between 45 and 60 years old who received an inactivated influenza vaccine.

This clonotype has a handful of counts. This sequence joins TRBV28 and TRBJ1-1, with 8 positions matching TRBD1. J gave up 4 bases and V 8 bases, and 12 bases lay outside the gene matches. Germline V gene sequence: CDR1 MDHEN, CDR2 SYDVKM. The CDR3 is 15 amino acids. In DNA, the CDR3 is TGTGCCAGCGTAAACCCAGGGGGCTGGAGCACTGAAGCTTTCTTT. Its translation: CASVNPGGWSTEAFF. Filled out from reference TRBV28 and TRBJ1-1, the complete variable domain reads DVKVTQSSRYLVKRTGEKVFLECVQDMDHENMFWYRQDPGLGLRLIYFSYDVKMKEKGDIPEGYSVSREKKERFSLILESASTNQTSMYLCASVNPGGWSTEAFFGQGTRLTVV.

The V and J genes are TRBV10-2 and TRBJ2-1; TRBD1 agrees at 7 bases. J was trimmed by 4 bases and V by 6 bases; bases with no gene match: 12. In germline, CDR1 is WSHSY, CDR2 SAAADI. The CDR3 loop spans 16 amino acids. The CDR3 reads CASRQRTGDFYNEQFF. CDR3 nucleotides: TGCGCCAGCAGGCAAAGAACAGGGGATTTTTACAATGAGCAGTTCTTC.

CDR3 sequence: CASSHRDSRSEQYF. The CDR3 bases are TGCGCCAGCAGCCACCGGGACTCTAGGTCCGAGCAGTACTTC. The chain recombines TRBV5-1 with TRBJ2-7; maybe TRBD2 (6 bases). V lost 4 bases to trimming and J lost 6 bases, with 17 bases between them. The CDR3 length is 14 residues. The V gene's germline CDR1 is SGHRS and CDR2 YFSETQ. The full variable domain, its missing parts supplied by reference TRBV5-1 and TRBJ2-7, is KAGVTQTPRYLIKTRGQQVTLSCSPISGHRSVSWYQQTPGQGLQFLFEYFSETQRNKGNFPGRFSGRQFSNSRSEMNVSTLELGDSALYLCASSHRDSRSEQYFGPGTRLTVT.

The V gene is TRBV12-3 or TRBV12-4, the J gene TRBJ2-5; D tentatively reads TRBD1 or TRBD2 (5 bases each). V shed 4 bases and J shed 5 bases, with 11 bases lying between them. The CDR3 has 13 amino acids. DNA for the CDR3: TGTGCCAGCAGTTGGGGGAGTTCGGAGACCCAGTACTTC. As protein: CASSWGSSETQYF.

The chain combines TRBV18 with TRBJ2-5; the D gene is possibly TRBD2 (5 bases). Germline CDR1 and CDR2: KGHSH and LQKENI. The CDR3 has 16 amino acids. V was pared by 3 bases and J by 5 bases, with 19 bases between. CDR3 residues: CASSPHRLPLGETQYF. The DNA for the CDR3 is TGTGCCAGCTCACCCCATCGACTACCACTGGGCGAGACCCAGTACTTC.

The chain combines TRBV7-9 with TRBJ2-1; D tentatively reads TRBD1 or TRBD2 (5 bases each). This CDR3 region has 13 residues. Trimming removed 5 bases from V and 8 bases from J, with 13 bases in between. In germline, CDR1 is SEHNR, CDR2 FQNEAQ (reference sequence). The CDR3 region has the DNA TGTGCCAGCAGCCTGGTGGGGCGGGATGAGCAGTTCTTC. It encodes CASSLVGRDEQFF.

This chain connects TRBV9 to TRBJ2-2, with a weak D call TRBD1 (6 bases). CDR1 SGDLS and CDR2 YYNGEE come from the germline V gene. CDR3 length equals 15 residues. Trimming removed 4 bases from V and 4 bases from J, with 14 bases in between. This CDR3 reads CASSPSTGSTGELFF. The DNA of the CDR3 is TGTGCCAGCAGCCCCAGCACAGGGTCCACCGGGGAGCTGTTTTTT.

This clonotype was picked up a small number of times. This rearrangement joins TRBV4-3 to TRBJ1-4; D perhaps matches TRBD1 (5 bases). CDR3 size: 16 residues. The V end lost 0 bases, the J end lost 6 bases, and 14 bases lay between the germline ends. The germline CDR1 and CDR2 sequences are LGHNA and YSLEER. The CDR3 loop reads CASSQETGGSDEKLFF. The CDR3 DNA reads TGCGCCAGCAGCCAAGAAACAGGAGGCAGCGATGAAAAACTGTTTTTT.

The chain links TRBV18 to TRBJ2-1; a weak D match, TRBD1 (6 bases). V was trimmed by 1 base and J by 7 bases, leaving 14 bases between them. In germline, CDR1 is KGHSH, CDR2 LQKENI. The CDR3 has 15 amino acids. For the CDR3, the DNA is TGTGCCAGCTCACCACTCCAGGGGTCAAAAAATGAGCAGTTCTTC. Encoded protein: CASSPLQGSKNEQFF.

V and J are TRBV7-2 and TRBJ2-1; perhaps TRBD1 as D (6 bases). Germline values: CDR1 SGHTA, CDR2 FQGNSA. V lost 5 bases and J 3 bases, leaving 8 bases between the germline ends. The CDR3 length is 13 residues. CDR3 DNA sequence: TGTGCCAGCAGCCGGACAGACTACAATGAGCAGTTCTTC. Encoded protein: CASSRTDYNEQFF.

The chain combines TRBV27 with TRBJ2-2; 11 bases fit TRBD2. With 3 bases clipped from V and 1 base from J, the junction kept 4 bases outside the gene matches. Per germline, CDR1 MNHEY and CDR2 SMNVEV (reference sequence). The CDR3 consists of 17 residues. CDR3 sequence (DNA): TGTGCCAGCAGTTTTGGCACTAGCGGGGGGAACACCGGGGAGCTGTTTTTT. Amino acid sequence: CASSFGTSGGNTGELFF.

This clonotype appeared a few times. V is TRBV7-8 and J is TRBJ2-1; D gene unclear. CDR1 SGHVS and CDR2 FQNEAQ come from the germline V gene. CDR3 length: 14 residues. Deletions cut 5 bases from V and 6 bases from J, with 14 bases between. The DNA for the CDR3 is TGTGCCAGCAGCGTCCGTACCGGAACCAATGAGCAGTTCTTC. It is translated as CASSVRTGTNEQFF.

This clonotype was counted only a few times. The CDR3 DNA follows: TGTGCCAGCAGCGGGCAGGGATCCAATGAAAAACTGTTTTTT. Protein product: CASSGQGSNEKLFF. The chain is built from TRBV2 and TRBJ1-4; D is perhaps TRBD1 (5 bases). V dropped 6 bases and J dropped 5 bases, with 13 bases sitting between them. The CDR3 totals 14 residues. The germline V gene has CDR1 SNHLY and CDR2 FYNNEI.

This clonotype was counted between two and nine times. The rearrangement joins TRBV29-1 to TRBJ2-5, with a weak D call TRBD2 (7 bases). The CDR3 runs 15 residues. Trimming took off 0 bases at V and 4 bases at J, with 15 bases between the two ends. The germline V gene has CDR1 SQVTM and CDR2 ANQGSEA. CDR3 residues: CSVEEAGAWRETQYF. The CDR3 DNA sequence: TGCAGCGTTGAAGAGGCGGGGGCCTGGCGAGAGACCCAGTACTTC.

This clonotype was seen at least ten times. The rearrangement joins TRBV4-3 to TRBJ2-1; TRBD1 matches 10 bases. The CDR3 sequence is 17 residues long. The J segment lost 6 bases and the V segment lost 0 bases, leaving 8 bases of the junction unmatched. CDR1 is LGHNA and CDR2 is YSLEER in the germline V gene. The CDR3 reads CASSQDPSGTGANEQFF. CDR3 DNA sequence: TGCGCCAGCAGCCAAGATCCCTCCGGGACAGGGGCCAATGAGCAGTTCTTC.

This clonotype was seen more than once but under ten times. The genes are TRBV4-2 and TRBJ2-7, with 9 bases lining up with TRBD1. This CDR3 region has 14 residues. V was pared by 0 bases and J by 6 bases, with 3 bases of the junction left unmatched. Germline V gene lookup returns CDR1 LGHNA and CDR2 YNFKEQ. CDR3 DNA: TGTGCCAGCAGCCAAGAACAGGGGGCTCGCGAGCAGTACTTC. It translates to CASSQEQGAREQYF.